Listed here are 28 T cell receptor beta chains from one sample, sequenced in a study of CD8+CD57+ T cells in acquired aplastic anemia. CDR3 and TCR beta VDJ profiling relied on genomic DNA as the template. TCRdb redid the calling of the reads with MiXCR, one entry per CDR3 protein. Seen here are roughly 300,000 distinct CDR3 sequences, approximately 56% observed once, and the top ten hold less than 10%. Sequencing used sorted CD4+, CD8+, or CD8+CD57+ T cells (not recorded which) from PBMCs. Receptors were obtained from a human donor with severe aplastic anemia or a healthy control (not recorded which).

V usage is TRBV24-1 and J usage is TRBJ1-5; 9 bases match TRBD1. Per the germline V gene, CDR1 is KGHDR and CDR2 is SFDVKD. The V and J ends lost 7 bases and 4 bases, in that order; junction bases with no gene match: 13. The CDR3 is 17 residues long. DNA of the CDR3: TGTGCCACCAGCGGGGGGTATGGGACAGGGACAAATCAGCCCCAGCATTTT. Its protein product is CATSGGYGTGTNQPQHF.

This chain joins TRBV7-9 and TRBJ1-1; TRBD1 is a possible D gene (6 bases). Deletions cut 3 bases from V and 4 bases from J, with 12 bases between. The CDR3 extends over 14 amino acids. Germline-derived CDR1 and CDR2 are SEHNR and FQNEAQ (reference sequence). The CDR3 loop is CASSFTGRGTEAFF. Written as DNA, the CDR3 is TGTGCCAGCAGCTTCACAGGGAGGGGCACTGAAGCTTTCTTT.

The chain uses TRBV24-1 and TRBJ2-1; D possibly corresponds to TRBD1 (6 bases). V was pared by 0 bases and J by 0 bases, with 20 bases between. Germline V gene sequence: CDR1 KGHDR, CDR2 SFDVKD. The CDR3 covers 20 residues. The CDR3: CATSDLPYTTGESSYNEQFF. For the CDR3, the DNA is TGTGCCACCAGTGATTTGCCCTACACGACAGGTGAGAGCTCCTACAATGAGCAGTTCTTC.

This clonotype has a count of ten or more. This chain connects TRBV5-1 to TRBJ2-2, with D unresolved. This CDR3 has 14 amino acids. V lost 0 bases and J lost 4, with 7 bases in between. Germline CDR1 SGHRS, CDR2 YFSETQ. CDR3: CASSLDTGTGELFF. The DNA of the CDR3 is TGCGCCAGCAGCTTGGACACCGGCACCGGGGAGCTGTTTTTT.

This clonotype was counted many times. The V call is TRBV6-5, the J call TRBJ2-5, with 12 positions matching TRBD2. Germline-derived CDR1 and CDR2 are MNHEY and SVGAGI. Losses at the gene ends were 5 bases for V and 5 bases for J; bases not matched to a gene: 3. This CDR3 has 14 amino acids. DNA for the CDR3: TGTGCCAGCAGTGGACTAGCGGGGTTCGAGACCCAGTACTTC. Amino acid sequence: CASSGLAGFETQYF.

V usage is TRBV6-5 and J usage is TRBJ2-7; the D is unclear. Deletions cut 4 bases from V and 2 bases from J, with 12 bases between. The CDR3 is 14 residues long. Germline loops: CDR1 MNHEY, CDR2 SVGAGI. The CDR3 nucleotides are TGTGCCAGCAGTTCCTGTGGACGGACCTACGAGCAGTACTTC. It encodes CASSSCGRTYEQYF.

Remarks on this clonotype: A much larger clone differs by one base, so this may be a read error. The rearrangement links TRBV6-4 to TRBJ1-2; D may be TRBD1 (5 bases). The CDR3 spans 14 residues. V lost 6 bases and J 2 bases, leaving 13 bases between the germline ends. Germline V gene lookup returns CDR1 MRHNA and CDR2 SNTAGT. The CDR3 reads CASRTWGRNYGYTF. CDR3 DNA: TGTGCCAGCAGGACATGGGGCCGGAACTATGGCTACACCTTC.

The chain is built from TRBV2 and TRBJ2-3; 7 bases are shared with TRBD1. Germline lookup yields CDR1 SNHLY and CDR2 FYNNEI. The CDR3 covers 14 residues. Trimming cost V 4 bases and J 2 bases; bases outside gene matches: 3. The CDR3 loop is CASSGQGPTDTQYF. The CDR3 nucleotides read TGTGCCAGCAGTGGACAGGGTCCCACAGATACGCAGTATTTT.

This chain joins TRBV24-1 and TRBJ1-2; D may be TRBD1 (6 bases). The germline gives CDR1 KGHDR, CDR2 SFDVKD. V gave up 11 bases and J gave up 3 bases, with 24 bases separating them. The CDR3 loop spans 16 amino acids. The chain's CDR3 is CAIRGGTGLIDYGYTF. In DNA form, the CDR3 reads TGTGCCATTCGTGGAGGAACAGGGTTGATAGACTATGGCTACACCTTC.

This clonotype has a single count. J is TRBJ2-5 and V is TRBV2; D not resolved. Trimming pared 3 bases from V and 3 bases from J, leaving 2 bases between. Germline V gives CDR1 SNHLY, CDR2 FYNNEI. The CDR3 is made up of 11 amino acids. CDR3 nucleotide sequence: TGTGCCAGCAGTGACGAAGAGACCCAGTACTTC. This sequence encodes CASSDEETQYF.

The rearrangement uses TRBV4-2 and TRBJ2-7; 9 nucleotides agree with TRBD2. Germline CDR1 is LGHNA and CDR2 is YNFKEQ. Trimming removed 0 bases from V and 0 bases from J; junction bases left unmatched: 3. CDR3 length equals 16 residues. The CDR3 is CASSQELSGGSYEQYF. CDR3 DNA sequence: TGTGCCAGCAGCCAAGAGCTTAGCGGGGGCTCCTACGAGCAGTACTTC.

The chain links TRBV20-1 to TRBJ1-2; D unclear. The CDR3 loop spans 10 amino acids. CDR1 and CDR2 (germline): DFQATT, SNEGSKA (reference sequence). V dropped 8 bases and J dropped 2 bases, with 6 bases sitting between them. The CDR3 DNA follows: TGCAGTCTATGGAACTATGGCTACACCTTC. This sequence encodes CSLWNYGYTF.

This chain uses TRBV6-4 with TRBJ2-3, with D unresolved. This CDR3 contains 14 residues. Per germline, CDR1 MRHNA and CDR2 SNTAGT. V lost 3 bases and J 5 bases, leaving 12 bases between the germline ends. The CDR3 loop is CASSELQIKDTQYF. CDR3 sequence (DNA): TGTGCCAGCAGTGAATTACAGATTAAAGATACGCAGTATTTT.

This clonotype was seen a handful of times. V usage is TRBV19 and J usage is TRBJ1-5; D gene uncertain. Trimming cost V 1 base and J 1 base, with 11 bases left between them. The germline CDR1 and CDR2 sequences are LNHDA and SQIVND (reference sequence). The CDR3 runs 16 residues. CDR3 amino acids: CASSIATRGSNQPQHF. The CDR3 DNA sequence: TGTGCCAGTAGTATAGCGACAAGAGGGAGCAATCAGCCCCAGCATTTT.

J is TRBJ2-7 and V is TRBV20-1; 7 bases are shared with TRBD1. CDR1 is DFQATT, CDR2 SNEGSKA, per germline (reference sequence). This CDR3 is built from 15 residues. V gave up 5 bases and J gave up 4 bases; unmatched junction bases: 14. The CDR3 nucleotides are TGCAGTGCTCAGAAACAGGGGTTACCCCCTTACGAGCAGTACTTC. Translating it yields CSAQKQGLPPYEQYF.

The genes are TRBV7-2 and TRBJ2-1; 9 bases agree with TRBD2. The assigned J gene may be wrong: the sequence end matches TRBJ2-7 better. The germline V gene encodes CDR1 SGHTA and CDR2 FQGNSA. The CDR3 sequence is 14 residues long. CDR3 sequence (DNA): TGTGCCAGCAGCTTAAGACTAGCGGAGCAAAAGCAGTACTTC. Amino acids: CASSLRLAEQKQYF.

The V call is TRBV7-9, the J call TRBJ2-3, with D uncertain. The CDR3 is 15 amino acids. Germline CDR1 and CDR2: SEHNR and FQNEAQ (reference sequence). The V and J ends lost 1 base and 3 bases respectively, with 11 bases between them. The CDR3 DNA is TGTGCCAGCAGCTTAGACGGAGCTTTTACAGATACGCAGTATTTT. Translating gives CASSLDGAFTDTQYF.

The V call is TRBV7-3, the J call TRBJ2-1; 13 bases align to TRBD2. The germline V gene encodes CDR1 SGHTA and CDR2 FQGTGA. This CDR3 is 13 amino acids long. This CDR3 is CESGTSGINEQFF. CDR3 in DNA: TGTGAAAGTGGGACTAGCGGGATCAATGAGCAGTTCTTC.

This clonotype has just a few counts. The chain combines TRBV18 with TRBJ2-1; no definite D call. Trimming pared 2 bases from V and 7 bases from J, leaving 9 bases between. Germline V lookup: CDR1 KGHSH, CDR2 LQKENI. This CDR3 comprises 13 residues. In DNA, the CDR3 is TGTGCCAGCTCACCATTGATCCTAAATGAGCAGTTCTTC. Its protein product is CASSPLILNEQFF.

This clonotype was picked up a small number of times. V gene TRBV12-3 or TRBV12-4 combines with J gene TRBJ2-7; possibly TRBD2 for D (7 bases). This CDR3 is built from 14 residues. Trimming took 5 bases from V and 2 from J, leaving 13 bases between them. CDR3 DNA sequence: TGTGCCAGCAGTAGGGAGGGGGAGCCCTACGAGCAGTACTTC. This codes for CASSREGEPYEQYF.

Concerning this clonotype itself: A junction boundary mismatches the germline segment, possibly from a read error. This chain connects TRBV5-8 to TRBJ2-7, with 11 bases matching TRBD1. The germline V gene has CDR1 SGHTS and CDR2 YDEGEE. This CDR3 is built from 15 residues. The CDR3 nucleotides are TGCGCCAGCAGCTTGGGACAGGGGGATTCCTACGAGCTGTACTTC. Amino acids: CASSLGQGDSYELYF.

The chain combines TRBV6-5 with TRBJ2-3; 8 nucleotides line up with TRBD2. The germline V gene has CDR1 MNHEY and CDR2 SVGAGI. Unmatched junction bases numbered 5, after V lost 0 bases and J lost 6 bases. CDR3 length: 15 amino acids. CDR3 loop: CASSYSFGGEDTQYF. CDR3 nucleotides: TGTGCCAGCAGTTACTCGTTCGGGGGGGAGGATACGCAGTATTTT.

In the case of this clonotype: Because the CDR3's place on the DNA is in doubt, the DNA is left out and the CDR3 is given as listed by TCRdb. This chain links TRBV2 with TRBJ1-1. The CDR3 extends over 19 residues, inclusive of both ends. CDR1 is SNHLY, CDR2 FYNNEI, per germline. This chain's CDR3 is CASSRDSEQFFGFGTEAFF.

This clonotype showed up just a few times. The genes are TRBV24-1 and TRBJ2-5; TRBD2 aligns across 11 bases. Germline V gene sequence: CDR1 KGHDR, CDR2 SFDVKD. The trim removed 1 base at V and 4 bases at J, leaving 4 bases unmatched. The CDR3 totals 16 residues. The CDR3 loop reads CATSDLTSGRPETQYF. The CDR3 DNA sequence: TGTGCCACCAGTGATTTAACTAGCGGGAGACCAGAGACCCAGTACTTC.

V and J are TRBV20-1 and TRBJ2-5; 9 positions match TRBD1. Germline V lookup: CDR1 DFQATT, CDR2 SNEGSKA (reference sequence). V trimming: 2 bases; J trimming: 5 bases; junction bases outside the gene matches: 3. The CDR3 covers 13 residues. The CDR3: CSARPGTGETQYF. Written as DNA, the CDR3 is TGCAGTGCTAGACCCGGGACAGGGGAGACCCAGTACTTC.

Turning to this clonotype: One end of the junction varies from germline; a read error may be responsible. The chain employs TRBV5-4 and TRBJ2-6; the match to TRBD1 covers 8 bases. The CDR3 spans 13 residues. The germline CDR1 and CDR2 sequences are SGHNT and YYREEE (reference sequence). CDR3 coding DNA: TGTGCCAGCAGCCCAGGGGGCGCGGGTACTGAAGCTTTC. It encodes CASSPGGAGTEAF.

This CDR3 reads CASSDGYEQYF. The CDR3 DNA sequence: TGTGCCAGCAGCGACGGCTACGAGCAGTACTTC. The rearrangement joins TRBV5-6 to TRBJ2-7; no firm D call. CDR1 and CDR2 from the germline V gene are SGHDT and YYEEEE. The germline V and J ends were trimmed by 4 bases and 3 bases, with 5 bases remaining between them. The CDR3 length is 11 residues.

V and J are TRBV6-5 and TRBJ2-7; perhaps TRBD2 as D (7 bases). Trimming removed 8 bases from V and 3 bases from J, with 23 bases in between. CDR3 size: 16 residues. Germline V gives CDR1 MNHEY, CDR2 SVGAGI. CDR3 region: CASLGVGGGGVYEQYF. In DNA, the CDR3 is TGTGCCAGCCTGGGGGTTGGTGGGGGGGGCGTCTACGAGCAGTACTTC.